The 26 T cell receptor beta chains below all came from one sample that was sequenced in a study of T cell responses to AZD1222 COVID-19 vaccine. The method was immunoSEQ multiplex PCR; TCRdb's version includes in-frame clones alone and lacks a portion of them. The profile covers more than 90,000 clones, with roughly 87% appearing a single time and about 15% taken by the ten largest. Here the sequenced sample was peripheral blood, taken on day 0 of AZD1222 vaccination. These receptor sequences come from an adult in good health.

This sequence joins TRBV6-2 or TRBV6-3 and TRBJ2-7, with D perhaps matching TRBD1 or TRBD2 (5 bases each). CDR1 and CDR2 (germline): MNHEY, SVGEGT. This CDR3 is built from 14 residues. The V and J ends lost 6 bases and 3 bases respectively, with 15 bases between them. The CDR3 region is CASSLPRGRYEQYF. CDR3 coding DNA: TGTGCCAGCAGCTTACCCCGGGGCCGCTACGAGCAGTACTTC.

The chain joins TRBV29-1 to TRBJ2-1; TRBD2 matches 8 bases. The CDR3 is 14 amino acids. With 0 bases clipped from V and 12 bases from J, the junction kept 10 bases outside the gene matches. Germline V lookup: CDR1 SQVTM, CDR2 ANQGSEA. The CDR3 nucleotides read TGCAGCGTTGAAGACCTAGTTTCCGCGGGAGGGCAGTTCTTC. Translated, it gives CSVEDLVSAGGQFF.

The CDR3 nucleotides are TGTGCCAGCAGCCTCGGACTAGCCAAAAACATTCAGTACTTC. It codes for CASSLGLAKNIQYF. V and J are TRBV7-3 and TRBJ2-4; tentative D call: TRBD2 (5 bases). V lost 5 bases to trimming and J lost 0 bases, with 8 bases between them. The germline gives CDR1 SGHTA, CDR2 FQGTGA. The CDR3 consists of 14 residues. The full variable domain, with the rest looked up from reference TRBV7-3 and TRBJ2-4, is GAGVSQTPSNKVTEKGKYVELRCDPISGHTALYWYRQSLGQGPEFLIYFQGTGAADDSGLPNDRFFAVRPEGSVSTLKIQRTERGDSAVYLCASSLGLAKNIQYFGAGTRLSVL.

This clone was counted only a few times. The J gene is TRBJ1-5, the V gene TRBV30, with D hard to call. CDR1 and CDR2 (germline): GTSNPN, SVGIG (reference sequence). This CDR3 has 14 residues. V shed 4 bases and J shed 0 bases, with 10 bases lying between them. CDR3 sequence: CAWTSDYSNQPQHF. Written as DNA, the CDR3 is TGTGCCTGGACGTCCGATTATAGCAATCAGCCCCAGCATTTT.

The V and J genes are TRBV27 and TRBJ2-7; the D gene is possibly TRBD1 (6 bases). The CDR3 is 13 residues long. Germline V gives CDR1 MNHEY, CDR2 SMNVEV (reference sequence). V lost 8 bases and J 3 bases, leaving 14 bases between the germline ends. The CDR3 sequence is CASLGGGGYEQYF. The CDR3 DNA reads TGTGCCAGCTTAGGGGGTGGGGGCTACGAGCAGTACTTC.

V and J are TRBV30 and TRBJ1-6; 7 bases align to TRBD1. Germline values: CDR1 GTSNPN, CDR2 SVGIG (reference sequence). The CDR3 runs to 15 residues. Trimming at V came to 2 bases and at J to 10 bases, leaving 11 bases not matched to a gene. The CDR3, as DNA: TGTGCCTGGAGTTCAGGGGGGGGCGCGGGATCACCCCTCCACTTT. Translating gives CAWSSGGGAGSPLHF.

This sequence joins TRBV7-6 and TRBJ1-2, with 10 bases identical to TRBD1. The V gene end was trimmed by 5 bases and the J gene end by 1 base; junction bases not matched to a gene: 19. The CDR3 is made up of 20 amino acids. Germline V lookup: CDR1 SGHVS, CDR2 FNYEAQ. In DNA, the CDR3 is TGTGCCAGCAGCCGAGAAAGGGACAGGGGATATTCGGATGGTAACTATGGCTACACCTTC. Its translation: CASSRERDRGYSDGNYGYTF. The full variable domain, completed using reference TRBV7-6 and TRBJ1-2, is GAGVSQSPRYKVTKRGQDVALRCDPISGHVSLYWYRQALGQGPEFLTYFNYEAQQDKSGLPNDRFSAERPEGSISTLTIQRTEQRDSAMYRCASSRERDRGYSDGNYGYTFGSGTRLTVV.

The rearrangement uses TRBV7-9 and TRBJ2-1; 10 bases map to TRBD2. Germline V CDR1 and CDR2: SEHNR, FQNEAQ (reference sequence). The CDR3 consists of 14 residues. V shed 3 bases, J shed 8 bases, and the junction held 4 bases outside the gene matches. The CDR3 DNA sequence: TGTGCCAGCAGCTTGAGCGGGAGGGCCCATGAGCAGTTCTTC. This gives the protein CASSLSGRAHEQFF.

The rearrangement joins TRBV6-5 to TRBJ1-3; unclear D gene. Germline V gene sequence: CDR1 MNHEY, CDR2 SVGAGI. The CDR3 sequence is 14 residues long. V shed 2 bases and J shed 0 bases, with 5 bases lying between them. In DNA, the CDR3 is TGTGCCAGCAGTTACCGGGACTCTGGAAACACCATATATTTT. It is translated as CASSYRDSGNTIYF.

This sequence joins TRBV5-1 and TRBJ1-5; D is perhaps TRBD1 (5 bases). The V end was cut by 0 bases, the J end by 6 bases, with 7 bases between. The V gene's germline CDR1 is SGHRS and CDR2 YFSETQ. The CDR3 is made up of 13 amino acids. This CDR3 reads CASSLEGTQPQHF. The CDR3 DNA follows: TGCGCCAGCAGCTTGGAAGGGACTCAGCCCCAGCATTTT.

The V gene is TRBV7-9, the J gene TRBJ2-7; D is uncertain. The CDR3 contains 15 residues. V gave up 5 bases and J gave up 6 bases, with 20 bases separating them. Looked up from germline, CDR1 is SEHNR and CDR2 is FQNEAQ (reference sequence). CDR3 nucleotide sequence: TGTGCCAGCAGCCCCCGACTGGAAAACGTTCTCGAGCAGTACTTC. Its protein product is CASSPRLENVLEQYF.

The chain carries TRBV28 and TRBJ1-5, with TRBD1 matching over 7 bases. The germline V gene encodes CDR1 MDHEN and CDR2 SYDVKM. V shed 4 bases, J shed 6 bases, and the junction held 15 bases outside the gene matches. The CDR3 is made up of 17 amino acids. For the CDR3, the DNA is TGTGCCAGCAGTTCCAAACGACAGGGAACGAGGAGTCAGCCCCAGCATTTT. It translates to CASSSKRQGTRSQPQHF.

The chain recombines TRBV3-1 (or the pseudogene TRBV3-2) with TRBJ2-7; D is uncertain. CDR3 length equals 14 residues. The V end was cut by 2 bases, the J end by 0 bases, with 8 bases between. Germline CDR1 and CDR2: LGHDT and YNNKEL (reference sequence). CDR3 loop: CASSQTLSSYEQYF. In nucleotides, the CDR3 is TGTGCCAGCAGCCAAACGCTGAGCTCCTACGAGCAGTACTTC.

The chain recombines TRBV30 with TRBJ1-2; 8 nucleotides line up with TRBD1. V lost 3 bases to trimming and J lost 8 bases; unmatched junction nucleotides: 17. The CDR3 is 16 residues long. Per germline, CDR1 GTSNPN and CDR2 SVGIG (reference sequence). CDR3 bases: TGTGCCTGGAGGCCTGGCGGGACAGGAGGACTTTGGGGCTACACCTTC. Protein product: CAWRPGGTGGLWGYTF.

The rearrangement uses TRBV4-1 and TRBJ2-2, with D unclear. V lost 5 bases and J lost 5, with 15 bases in between. CDR3 length: 15 amino acids. The germline CDR1 and CDR2 sequences are MGHRA and YSYEKL. CDR3 protein: CASSERGIQTGELFF. For the CDR3, the DNA is TGCGCCAGCAGCGAGAGAGGTATTCAAACCGGGGAGCTGTTTTTT.

The gene calls are TRBV5-6 and TRBJ2-1, with TRBD2 matching 7 bases. Per germline, CDR1 SGHDT and CDR2 YYEEEE. CDR3 length: 14 amino acids. After removal of 6 bases from V and 4 bases from J, the junction contained 7 bases not matched to a gene. CDR3 loop: CASTVGTKYNEQFF. DNA of the CDR3: TGTGCCAGCACGGTCGGGACTAAATACAATGAGCAGTTCTTC.

V and J are TRBV20-1 and TRBJ2-7; 7 bases are shared with TRBD2. Looked up from germline, CDR1 is DFQATT and CDR2 is SNEGSKA (reference sequence). Trimming took 3 bases from V and 5 from J; bases not matched to a gene: 7. CDR3 length equals 13 residues. The CDR3 DNA follows: TGCAGTGCTAGTCCGGGAGGACTCAACGAGCAGTACTTC. Translation: CSASPGGLNEQYF.

This clone has only one observation. The rearrangement uses TRBV19 and TRBJ2-3, with 10 bases identical to TRBD2. This CDR3 has 15 amino acids. In germline, CDR1 is LNHDA, CDR2 SQIVND (reference sequence). V lost 3 bases to trimming and J lost 6 bases; unmatched junction nucleotides: 6. The CDR3 loop reads CASSIRASGSDTQYF. CDR3 bases: TGTGCCAGTAGTATTAGGGCTAGCGGGAGTGATACGCAGTATTTT.

In its sample, this clone was seen once. This chain links TRBV7-9 with TRBJ2-7; tentatively, D is TRBD2 (6 bases). The CDR3 spans 15 residues. CDR1 is SEHNR and CDR2 is FQNEAQ in the germline V gene (reference sequence). Deletions cut 0 bases from V and 5 bases from J, with 14 bases between. The CDR3 DNA reads TGTGCCAGCAGCTTAGCGGCGGGACGACGGCACGAGCAGTACTTC. This encodes CASSLAAGRRHEQYF.

CDR3 in DNA: TGCGCCAGCAGCCCAAACCCGACAGGGGGCTATGGGGCTTTCTTT. Translating it yields CASSPNPTGGYGAFF. The chain has TRBV5-1 and TRBJ1-1, with 10 bases identical to TRBD1. CDR3 length: 15 residues. Per germline, CDR1 SGHRS and CDR2 YFSETQ. After removal of 4 bases from V and 11 bases from J, the junction contained 14 bases not matched to a gene. Complete variable domain (other parts from reference TRBV5-1 and TRBJ1-1): KAGVTQTPRYLIKTRGQQVTLSCSPISGHRSVSWYQQTPGQGLQFLFEYFSETQRNKGNFPGRFSGRQFSNSRSEMNVSTLELGDSALYLCASSPNPTGGYGAFFGQGTRLTVV.

This clone was recorded at least ten times. The V gene is TRBV7-2, the J gene TRBJ2-1; D might be TRBD1 or TRBD2, each matching 6 bases. V dropped 0 bases and J dropped 0 bases, with 12 bases sitting between them. The CDR3 has 17 residues. Per germline, CDR1 SGHTA and CDR2 FQGNSA. The CDR3 nucleotides read TGTGCCAGCAGCTTAGCTCGGGGGCTTAGCTCCTACAATGAGCAGTTCTTC. Protein product: CASSLARGLSSYNEQFF.

This chain connects TRBV18 to TRBJ1-1, with D unclear. This CDR3 contains 13 residues. V was clipped by 3 bases and J by 1 base, with 6 bases between them. Germline V lookup: CDR1 KGHSH, CDR2 LQKENI. The CDR3 region has the DNA TGTGCCAGCTCACCGGGTGAGAACACTGAAGCTTTCTTT. This gives the protein CASSPGENTEAFF.

The chain links TRBV11-2 to TRBJ2-7, with 8 bases fitting TRBD2. V was pared by 3 bases and J by 0 bases, with 1 base of the junction left unmatched. The CDR3 spans 14 residues. Germline assignment: CDR1 SGHAT and CDR2 FQNNGV. This chain's CDR3 is CASSFGTSSYEQYF. CDR3 DNA: TGTGCCAGCAGCTTTGGGACTAGCTCCTACGAGCAGTACTTC.

This chain uses TRBV3-1 (or the pseudogene TRBV3-2) with TRBJ2-4; D may correspond to TRBD1 or TRBD2 (5 bases each). CDR1 is LGHDT and CDR2 is YNNKEL in the germline V gene (reference sequence). V lost 1 base and J lost 8, with 12 bases in between. The CDR3 extends over 14 amino acids. In DNA form, the CDR3 reads TGTGCCAGCAGCCAAGCAGACCAGGGACACATTCAGTACTTC. This sequence encodes CASSQADQGHIQYF.

This clone appeared once. The chain links TRBV3-1 (or the pseudogene TRBV3-2) to TRBJ2-3; D is unclear. This CDR3 spans 15 amino acids. CDR1 and CDR2 (germline): LGHDT, YNNKEL (reference sequence). V dropped 1 base and J dropped 6 bases, with 14 bases sitting between them. CDR3 sequence: CASSQGILLGDTQYF. DNA for the CDR3: TGTGCCAGCAGCCAAGGGATCTTACTTGGGGATACGCAGTATTTT.

This clone was found a few times. The chain's CDR3 is CASSVVGYGYTF. The CDR3 DNA reads TGTGCCAGCAGCGTAGTCGGCTATGGCTACACCTTC. This chain uses TRBV9 with TRBJ1-2; D not resolved. This CDR3 has 12 residues. The V end was cut by 0 bases, the J end by 4 bases, with 4 bases between. Looked up from germline, CDR1 is SGDLS and CDR2 is YYNGEE.